This section outlines one T cell receptor beta chain sequence together with its context. Only in-frame clones appear in the TCRdb table, and some are missing; sequencing was by immunoSEQ multiplex PCR. The data hold hundreds of thousands of clones, with 95% observed a single time. This CDR3 has 14 residues. Per germline, CDR1 MGHRA and CDR2 YSYEKL. Trimming left V 0 bases short and J 4 bases short, with 9 bases between. The data were taken from a study of shared clonotypes between healthy human individuals. Naive CD8 cells were CD45RO-negative, positively selected for CCR7, excluding terminally differentiated effector memory CD45RA+ cells.

Sequenced: naive CD8+ T cells sorted from blood. This receptor was identified in a woman aged 25 to 39 in good health. This sequence joins TRBV4-1 and TRBJ1-2, with D possibly TRBD1 on 5 matching bases. Here the CDR3 DNA reads TGCGCCAGCAGCCAAGATGGGGGTACCTATGGCTACACCTTC. Residues: CASSQDGGTYGYTF.